These 14 T cell receptor beta chains were sequenced from one sample in a study of blood T cells in healthy people across ages. Primers used in a second PCR of about 6 to 11 cycles were a sample-barcoded 5' primer and a J-beta primer mix. One entry per CDR3 protein results from TCRdb running MiXCR on the 5' RACE reads. The table has hundreds of thousands of distinct CDR3 sequences, over 20% seen once. Sequenced material: blood. All receptors derive from a man aged 65-85 years in good health.

The DNA for the CDR3 is TGTGCCAGCGGGACATTCGACGAGCAGTACTTC. As protein: CASGTFDEQYF. This chain connects TRBV12-3 or TRBV12-4 to TRBJ2-5, with D possibly TRBD1 on 6 matching bases. The J call is doubtful: the DNA matches TRBJ2-7 better. There are 11 residues in the CDR3.

The CDR3 here is CASGTAGVKTQYF. CDR3 sequence (DNA): TGTGCCAGCGGCACCGCAGGCGTGAAGACCCAGTACTTC. V is TRBV27 and J is TRBJ2-5; D gene uncertain. The CDR3 spans 13 residues. Trimming took 8 bases from V and 6 from J, leaving 16 bases between them. The germline V gene has CDR1 MNHEY and CDR2 SMNVEV (reference sequence).

The chain couples TRBV5-1 to TRBJ2-2; 7 nucleotides agree with TRBD1. V gave up 4 bases and J gave up 0 bases; unmatched junction bases: 3. The CDR3 is made up of 15 amino acids. CDR1 is SGHRS and CDR2 is YFSETQ in the germline V gene. The CDR3 loop reads CASSTDRTNTGELFF. The CDR3 bases are TGCGCCAGCAGCACGGACAGGACGAACACCGGGGAGCTGTTTTTT.

This clonotype was observed once. The rearrangement links TRBV28 to TRBJ2-5; TRBD1 is a possible D gene (8 bases). The CDR3 is made up of 16 amino acids. The germline gives CDR1 MDHEN, CDR2 SYDVKM. Trimming took off 2 bases at V and 6 bases at J, with 19 bases between the two ends. The CDR3 DNA is TGTGCCAGCAGTTTAGGGGTACAGGGGGGGCTCAAGACCCAGTACTTC. It specifies CASSLGVQGGLKTQYF.

The chain couples TRBV6-1 to TRBJ1-2; D not resolved. Deletions cut 5 bases from V and 5 bases from J, with 9 bases between. Germline V gives CDR1 MNHNS, CDR2 SASEGT. The CDR3 contains 12 residues. The CDR3 region is CASSHRDYGYTF. DNA for the CDR3: TGTGCCAGCAGTCATAGGGATTATGGCTACACCTTC.

The V call is TRBV29-1, the J call TRBJ2-1, with D possibly TRBD2 on 5 matching bases. Germline V gene sequence: CDR1 SQVTM, CDR2 ANQGSEA. The CDR3 length is 13 residues. V was shortened by 8 bases and J by 9 bases, with 20 bases between the two germline ends. CDR3 sequence reads: CSLEADPPTEQFF. CDR3 sequence (DNA): TGCAGCTTGGAAGCGGATCCACCTACTGAGCAGTTCTTC.

This clonotype was counted a few times. This chain joins TRBV7-2 and TRBJ2-2; D might be TRBD1 (5 bases). The germline V gene has CDR1 SGHTA and CDR2 FQGNSA. Trimming cost V 1 base and J 7 bases, with 7 bases left between them. This CDR3 region has 13 residues. CDR3 sequence (DNA): TGTGCCAGCAGCTTAGTCCAGGGCGGGGAGCTGTTTTTT. It codes for CASSLVQGGELFF.

The chain links TRBV7-8 to TRBJ2-7, with D unclear. V gave up 3 bases and J gave up 3 bases, with 9 bases separating them. This CDR3 has 13 amino acids. Germline loops: CDR1 SGHVS, CDR2 FQNEAQ. CDR3 nucleotides: TGTGCCAGCAGCTTGACTCAAATCTACGAGCAGTACTTC. Protein: CASSLTQIYEQYF. Supplemented by reference TRBV7-8 and TRBJ2-7, the full variable domain reads GAGVSQSPRYKVAKRGQDVALRCDPISGHVSLFWYQQALGQGPEFLTYFQNEAQLDKSGLPSDRFFAERPEGSVSTLKIQRTQQEDSAVYLCASSLTQIYEQYFGPGTRLTVT.

In its sample, this clonotype was seen a few times. The chain couples TRBV7-9 to TRBJ2-2; no clear D. The CDR3 contains 15 residues. CDR1 is SEHNR, CDR2 FQNEAQ, per germline (reference sequence). V shed 1 base and J shed 0 bases, with 6 bases lying between them. The CDR3: CASSLDWANTGELFF. Written as DNA, the CDR3 is TGTGCCAGCAGCTTAGATTGGGCGAACACCGGGGAGCTGTTTTTT.

This chain joins TRBV15 and TRBJ2-1; perhaps TRBD2 as D (6 bases). Germline V CDR1 and CDR2: LNHNV, YYDKDF (reference sequence). Trimming shortened V by 1 base and J by 9 bases, and 22 bases separated the two germline ends. The CDR3 runs to 17 residues. The CDR3: CATSRGGSTIAVGEQFF. CDR3 coding DNA: TGTGCCACCAGCAGAGGGGGTTCCACCATAGCGGTCGGTGAGCAGTTCTTC. Full variable domain (remainder filled in from reference TRBV15 and TRBJ2-1): DAMVIQNPRYQVTQFGKPVTLSCSQTLNHNVMYWYQQKSSQAPKLLFHYYDKDFNNEADTPDNFQSRRPNTSFCFLDIRSPGLGDTAMYLCATSRGGSTIAVGEQFFGPGTRLTVL.

This chain connects TRBV20-1 to TRBJ2-5; 12 bases agree with TRBD2. The J call may be faulty, since TRBJ2-1 better matches the DNA end. The V gene's germline CDR1 is DFQATT and CDR2 SNEGSKA (reference sequence). The CDR3 runs 14 residues. The CDR3 DNA reads TGCAGTGCCAAGGGACTAGCGGGTACCAATGAGCAGTTCTTC. This encodes CSAKGLAGTNEQFF.

In its sample, this clonotype was seen a few times. This chain joins TRBV7-6 and TRBJ2-3; tentative D call: TRBD2 (6 bases). V was trimmed by 5 bases and J by 3 bases, leaving 18 bases between them. The CDR3 spans 16 residues. Germline CDR1 reads SGHVS; CDR2 reads FNYEAQ. In nucleotides, the CDR3 is TGTGCCAGCAGCCCCAGCGGCGGGGAAAGGACAGATACGCAGTATTTT. Its translation is CASSPSGGERTDTQYF.

This sequence joins TRBV15 and TRBJ2-2, with D unclear. This CDR3 region has 15 residues. Per germline, CDR1 LNHNV and CDR2 YYDKDF (reference sequence). The V and J ends lost 4 bases and 10 bases respectively, with 19 bases between them. Here the CDR3 reads CATSTAPGGLKELFF. CDR3 DNA: TGTGCCACCAGCACCGCCCCCGGCGGCCTGAAGGAGCTGTTTTTT.

This clonotype was seen once. The rearrangement uses TRBV5-1 and TRBJ2-3; no definite D call. CDR1 SGHRS and CDR2 YFSETQ come from the germline V gene. The V end was cut by 1 base, the J end by 4 bases, with 7 bases between. The CDR3 totals 13 residues. The CDR3 reads CASSLPRSDTQYF. CDR3 bases: TGCGCCAGCAGCTTGCCCAGGTCAGATACGCAGTATTTT.